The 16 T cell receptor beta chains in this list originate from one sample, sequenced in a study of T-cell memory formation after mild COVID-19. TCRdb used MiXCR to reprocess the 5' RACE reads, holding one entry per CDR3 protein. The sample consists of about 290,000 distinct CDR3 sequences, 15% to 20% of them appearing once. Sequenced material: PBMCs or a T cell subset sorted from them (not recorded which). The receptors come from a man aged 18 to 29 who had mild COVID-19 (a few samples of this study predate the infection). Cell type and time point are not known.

The CDR3 here is CASSVGEAGELFF. CDR3 nucleotide sequence: TGTGCCAGCAGTGTAGGGGAGGCCGGGGAGCTGTTTTTT. The chain joins TRBV6-2 or TRBV6-3 to TRBJ2-2; D is possibly TRBD2 (6 bases). The V and J ends lost 5 bases and 6 bases respectively, with 10 bases between them. The germline gives CDR1 MNHEY, CDR2 SVGEGT. The CDR3 spans 13 residues.

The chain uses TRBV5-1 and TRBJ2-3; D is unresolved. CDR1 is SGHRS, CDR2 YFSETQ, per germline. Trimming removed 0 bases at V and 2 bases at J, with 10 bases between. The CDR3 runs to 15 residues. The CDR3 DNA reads TGCGCCAGCAGCTTGGACAGTGGACCCACAGATACGCAGTATTTT. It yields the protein CASSLDSGPTDTQYF.

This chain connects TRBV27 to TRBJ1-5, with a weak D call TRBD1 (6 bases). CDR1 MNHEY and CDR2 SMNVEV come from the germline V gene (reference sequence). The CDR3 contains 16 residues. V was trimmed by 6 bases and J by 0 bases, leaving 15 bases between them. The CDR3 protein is CASRSGGTYSNQPQHF. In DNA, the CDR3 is TGTGCCAGCAGGAGCGGGGGCACATATAGCAATCAGCCCCAGCATTTT.

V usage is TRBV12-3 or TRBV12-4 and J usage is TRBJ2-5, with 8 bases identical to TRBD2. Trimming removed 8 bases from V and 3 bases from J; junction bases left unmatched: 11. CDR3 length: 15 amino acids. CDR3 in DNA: TGTGCCAGCTCCCGTTTACCGGGGGGGGAAGAGACCCAGTACTTC. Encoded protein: CASSRLPGGEETQYF.

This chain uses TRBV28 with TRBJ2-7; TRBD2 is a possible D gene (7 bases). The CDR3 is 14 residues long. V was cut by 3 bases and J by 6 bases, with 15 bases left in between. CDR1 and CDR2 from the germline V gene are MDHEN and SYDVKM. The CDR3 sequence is CASSLWGGRGEQYV. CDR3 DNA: TGTGCCAGCAGTTTGTGGGGGGGGCGCGGCGAGCAGTACGTC.

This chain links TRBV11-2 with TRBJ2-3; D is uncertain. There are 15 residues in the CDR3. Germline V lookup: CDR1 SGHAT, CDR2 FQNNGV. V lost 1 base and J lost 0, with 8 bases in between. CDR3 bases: TGTGCCAGCAGCTTAGCCCCCACCAGCACAGATACGCAGTATTTT. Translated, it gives CASSLAPTSTDTQYF.

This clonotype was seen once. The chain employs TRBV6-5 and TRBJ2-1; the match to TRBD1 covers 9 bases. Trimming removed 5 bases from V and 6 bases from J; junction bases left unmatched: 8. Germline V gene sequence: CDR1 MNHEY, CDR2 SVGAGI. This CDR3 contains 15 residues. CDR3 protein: CASSEGTGIFNEQFF. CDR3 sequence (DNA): TGTGCCAGCAGTGAGGGGACAGGGATTTTCAATGAGCAGTTCTTC.

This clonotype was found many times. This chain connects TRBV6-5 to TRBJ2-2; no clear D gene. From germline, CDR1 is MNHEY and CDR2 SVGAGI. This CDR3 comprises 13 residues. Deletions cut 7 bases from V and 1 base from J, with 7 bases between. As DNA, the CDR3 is TGTGCCAGCAAACACCAGAACACCGGGGAGCTGTTTTTT. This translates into CASKHQNTGELFF.

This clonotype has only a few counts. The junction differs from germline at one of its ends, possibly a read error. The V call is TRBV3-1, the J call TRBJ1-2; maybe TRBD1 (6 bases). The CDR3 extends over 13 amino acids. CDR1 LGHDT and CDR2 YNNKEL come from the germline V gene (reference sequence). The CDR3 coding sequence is TGTGCCAGCAGCCAAGAAGGGTCCCCGGGACACCATTTC. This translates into CASSQEGSPGHHF.

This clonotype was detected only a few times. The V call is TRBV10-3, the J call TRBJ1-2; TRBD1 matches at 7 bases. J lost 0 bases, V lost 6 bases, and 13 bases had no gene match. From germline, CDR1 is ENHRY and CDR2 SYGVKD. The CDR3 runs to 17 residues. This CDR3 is CAISDLRDSLTNYGYTF. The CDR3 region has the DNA TGTGCCATCAGCGACTTACGGGACAGCCTTACTAACTATGGCTACACCTTC.

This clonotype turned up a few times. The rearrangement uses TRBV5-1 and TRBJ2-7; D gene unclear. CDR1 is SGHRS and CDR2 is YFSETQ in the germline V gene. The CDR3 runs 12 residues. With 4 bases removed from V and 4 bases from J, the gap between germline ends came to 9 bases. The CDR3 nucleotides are TGCGCCAGCAGCACAACAGCATACGAGCAGTACTTC. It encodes CASSTTAYEQYF.

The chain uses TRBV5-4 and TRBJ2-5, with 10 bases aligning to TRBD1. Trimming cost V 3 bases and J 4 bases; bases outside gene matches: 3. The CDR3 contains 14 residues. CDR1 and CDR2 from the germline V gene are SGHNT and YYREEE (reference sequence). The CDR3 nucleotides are TGTGCCAGCAGCTGGAGGACAGGGGGAGAGACCCAGTACTTC. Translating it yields CASSWRTGGETQYF. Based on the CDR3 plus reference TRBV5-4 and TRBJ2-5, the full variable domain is ETGVTQSPTHLIKTRGQQVTLRCSSQSGHNTVSWYQQALGQGPQFIFQYYREEENGRGNFPPRFSGLQFPNYSSELNVNALELDDSALYLCASSWRTGGETQYFGPGTRLLVL.

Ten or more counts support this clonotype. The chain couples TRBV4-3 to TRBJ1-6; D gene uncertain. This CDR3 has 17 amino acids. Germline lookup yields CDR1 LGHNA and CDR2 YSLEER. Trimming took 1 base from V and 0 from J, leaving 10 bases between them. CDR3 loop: CASSQGARSSYNSPLHF. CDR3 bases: TGCGCCAGCAGCCAAGGCGCCAGGAGCTCCTATAATTCACCCCTCCACTTT.

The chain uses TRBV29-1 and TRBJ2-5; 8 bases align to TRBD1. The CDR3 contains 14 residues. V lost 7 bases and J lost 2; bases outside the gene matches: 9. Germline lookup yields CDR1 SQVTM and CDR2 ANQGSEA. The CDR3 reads CSAVTTGGQETQYF. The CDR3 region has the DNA TGCAGCGCGGTAACTACAGGGGGTCAAGAGACCCAGTACTTC.

Here the CDR3 DNA reads TGTGCCACCAGCAGGTCCTTGGGTATATACAATCAGCCCCAGCATTTT. Protein: CATSRSLGIYNQPQHF. The chain joins TRBV15 to TRBJ1-5; D gene uncertain. The CDR3 totals 16 residues. Trimming left V 3 bases short and J 3 bases short, with 15 bases between. Germline V CDR1 and CDR2: LNHNV, YYDKDF (reference sequence). Variable domain in full (rest from reference TRBV15 and TRBJ1-5): DAMVIQNPRYQVTQFGKPVTLSCSQTLNHNVMYWYQQKSSQAPKLLFHYYDKDFNNEADTPDNFQSRRPNTSFCFLDIRSPGLGDTAMYLCATSRSLGIYNQPQHFGDGTRLSIL.

CDR3 protein: CASKAAANTGELFF. CDR3 coding DNA: TGCGCCAGCAAGGCAGCCGCGAACACCGGGGAGCTGTTTTTT. The chain recombines TRBV5-1 with TRBJ2-2; D is ambiguous. The CDR3 consists of 14 residues. The V end lost 6 bases, the J end lost 0 bases, and 9 bases lay between the germline ends. Germline CDR1 SGHRS, CDR2 YFSETQ.